This TCR beta chain was found in a study of cytomegalovirus exposure and HLA in healthy donors. Notes on the study in general: Rare TCR sequences dominated, though some public TCRs recurred in many donors. Later genetic work tied a missense DCLRE1C variant to beta-chain V and J trimming. In an earlier analysis, productive rearrangement rates for most beta V segments clustered near 87% or 30%.

The V end lost 1 base, the J end lost 4 bases, and 11 bases lay between the germline ends. This CDR3 has 14 amino acids. Germline-derived CDR1 and CDR2 are MGHRA and YSYEKL. The PCR contained 60 Vbeta and 13 Jbeta primers. Using immunoSEQ multiplex PCR, the repertoire was profiled, and TCRdb retains in-frame clones only, with some absent. This repertoire includes over 100,000 clones. Of note for this clone: Antigen specificity is unknown.

The sequence was collected from a woman between 40 and 55 years old in good health and CMV-seropositive. The genes are TRBV4-1 and TRBJ2-7; the D gene is possibly TRBD2 (6 bases). Specimen: PBMCs. The CDR3 loop is CASSQAGDLYEQYF. CDR3 nucleotides: TGCGCCAGCAGCCAAGCGGGAGATTTGTACGAGCAGTACTTC.